This T cell receptor beta chain was recovered during a study of CD8 T cells in ankylosing spondylitis. This clonotype showed up many times. CDR3 size: 13 residues. The V gene's germline CDR1 is SGHRS and CDR2 YFSETQ. V gave up 4 bases and J gave up 3 bases; unmatched junction bases: 4. TCRdb itself ran the 5' RACE reads through MiXCR, one entry per CDR3 protein. The sample includes some 95,000 distinct CDR3 sequences, around 10% seen only once; the top ten take 4.5% to 5.5%. Sequencing was performed on blood, either unsorted or a sorted T cell fraction (not recorded which). This sequence originates from a male donor with ankylosing spondylitis or in good health (not recorded which). This chain links TRBV5-1 with TRBJ2-7, with 7 nucleotides matching TRBD1. As DNA, the CDR3 is TGCGCCAGCAGCCAGGACAGGTACTACGAGCAGTACTTC. Residues: CASSQDRYYEQYF.